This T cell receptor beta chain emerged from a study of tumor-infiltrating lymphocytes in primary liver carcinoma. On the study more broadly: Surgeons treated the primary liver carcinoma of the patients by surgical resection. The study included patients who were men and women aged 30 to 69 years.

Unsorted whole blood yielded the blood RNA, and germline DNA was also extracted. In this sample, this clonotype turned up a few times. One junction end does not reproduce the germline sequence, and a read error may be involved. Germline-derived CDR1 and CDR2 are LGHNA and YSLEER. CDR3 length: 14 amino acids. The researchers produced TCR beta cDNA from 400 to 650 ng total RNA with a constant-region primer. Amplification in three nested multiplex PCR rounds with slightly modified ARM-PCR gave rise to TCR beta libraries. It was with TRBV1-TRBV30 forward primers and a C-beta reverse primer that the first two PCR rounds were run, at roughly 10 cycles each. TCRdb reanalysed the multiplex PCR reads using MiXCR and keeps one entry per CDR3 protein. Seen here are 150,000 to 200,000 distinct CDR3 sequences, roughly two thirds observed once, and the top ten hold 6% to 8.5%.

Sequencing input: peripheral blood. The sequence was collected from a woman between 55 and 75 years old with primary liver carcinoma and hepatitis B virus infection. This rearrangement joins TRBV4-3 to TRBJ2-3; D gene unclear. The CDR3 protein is CASSQDHGTDTQYF. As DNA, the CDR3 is TGTGCCAGCAGCCAAGATCACGGCACAGATACGCAGTATTTT.